These T cell receptor beta chains were read from a single sample in a study of PD-L1 blockade in urothelial cancer. Measured with immunoSEQ multiplex PCR; TCRdb has only the in-frame clones, and not every one. The sample includes 38,000 or so clones, around four fifths of them seen just once. The material sequenced was PBMCs, taken around atezolizumab (anti-PD-L1) treatment. The receptors stem from an older man with urothelial cancer. The CDR3 runs from the conserved cysteine through the conserved F or W. Each record gives: CDR3 length, V gene, clone size, J gene, CDR3 protein. Where a row states a size, it is once, few, many or the class of an expanded clone; other rows omit it.

>15|TRBV6-6|.|TRBJ2-1
CASSSRDRVYNEQFF
>16|TRBV15|.|TRBJ2-1
CATSPLTSGAYNEQFF
>15|TRBV7-8|few|TRBJ1-3
CASSLVGSSGNTIYF
>14|TRBV5-4|.|TRBJ2-3
CASSYSGSADTQYF
>16|TRBV2|.|TRBJ2-3
CASSAQRTGVTDTQYF
>17|TRBV25-1|.|TRBJ2-1
CASSDGGTSGRAREQFF
>14|TRBV28|.|TRBJ1-1
CASSFPRKNTEAFF
>15|TRBV28|.|TRBJ1-5
CASSLEGLRSQPQHF
>15|TRBV10-1|.|TRBJ2-7
CASSEGTGGSDEQYF
>14|TRBV28|.|TRBJ2-5
CASNFGSNQETQYF
>14|TRBV6-5|.|TRBJ2-6
CASSEGTGVRVLTF
>18|TRBV9|once|TRBJ2-3
CASSGGALRRSLTDTQYF
>13|TRBV12-5|.|TRBJ2-3
CASAGGSTDTQYF
>14|TRBV29-1|.|TRBJ2-3
CSVELWSRGNTQYF
>19|TRBV7-8|.|TRBJ2-4
CASSAQGLAGVVTKNIQYF
>16|TRBV2|.|TRBJ2-1
CASRRSWTSTSNEQFF
>14|TRBV10-2|.|TRBJ1-1
CASSDWDRYLEAFF
>15|TRBV10-3|.|TRBJ1-2
CAISAGTGGRSGYTF
>12|TRBV10-3|.|TRBJ1-3
CAISGLGNTIYF
>15|TRBV5-1|.|TRBJ1-1
CASSATGQGDTEAFF
>11|TRBV20-1|.|TRBJ2-7
CSTGQPGEQYF
>15|TRBV5-1|.|TRBJ2-7
CASSSLDSSSYEQYF
>14|TRBV6-5|.|TRBJ2-5
CASSYLAVKETQYF
>13|TRBV30|once|TRBJ1-5
CAWNGQGNQPQHF
>15|TRBV5-4|.|TRBJ2-7
CASSTTPLQGHEQYF
>16|TRBV5-1|.|TRBJ2-7
CASSSQGGQGAYEQYF
>14|TRBV11-3|.|TRBJ1-1
CASSFGQGNTEAFF
>13|TRBV28|once|TRBJ1-4
CACRTGGKGKLFF
>14|TRBV2|few|TRBJ2-3
CASSEGPGGDTQYF
>13|TRBV6-1|once|TRBJ1-2
CATRQDHLYGYTF
>13|TRBV27|.|TRBJ2-7
CASSPNGYGEQYF
>15|TRBV6-1|.|TRBJ2-1
CASTHGTSSYNEQFF
>12|TRBV28|.|TRBJ1-2
CASSSRVYGYTF
>14|TRBV6-6|.|TRBJ2-7
CASCPGTEYEWQYF
>12|TRBV29-1|.|TRBJ2-7
CSVGQTSYEQYF
>20|TRBV30|.|TRBJ2-1
CAWKGPVLLTIAGSRNEQFF
>15|TRBV7-2|.|TRBJ2-3
CASSPRTGGTDTQYF
>16|TRBV19|.|TRBJ1-1
CASSIRVRGRLTEAFF
>15|TRBV7-8|.|TRBJ2-3
CASSLARLSTDTQYF
>15|TRBV19|once|TRBJ1-5
CASTDVGGGNQPQHF
>15|TRBV12-5|.|TRBJ1-1
CASGLVPGGNTEAFF